The following is a T cell receptor beta chain sequence with its context. The sample comes from a study of blood T cell repertoires in COVID-19. In the study overall: Sites across the United States, Italy and Spain contributed samples from acute and convalescent COVID-19.

Authors' processing steps: Nucleated cell number was recorded as an estimate derived from reference gene primer amplification. Method: immunoSEQ multiplex PCR; TCRdb's copy keeps in-frame clones and lacks some. That table is the source of V, J and clone size, and D and trimming were worked out from the DNA. The table lists around 65,000 clones, around 86% of them singletons, with more than 14% in the top ten. The CDR3 length is 15 residues. V dropped 2 bases and J dropped 7 bases, with 12 bases sitting between them. Germline loops: CDR1 SGHVS, CDR2 FQNEAQ. Sequenced material: peripheral blood. This sequence originates from a human donor in a cohort sampled during active COVID-19. This chain connects TRBV7-8 to TRBJ1-6; weak D call: TRBD1 (6 bases). In DNA, the CDR3 is TGTGCCAGCAGCTTATCGGACAGTGTGAATTCACCCCTCCACTTT. Translation: CASSLSDSVNSPLHF.